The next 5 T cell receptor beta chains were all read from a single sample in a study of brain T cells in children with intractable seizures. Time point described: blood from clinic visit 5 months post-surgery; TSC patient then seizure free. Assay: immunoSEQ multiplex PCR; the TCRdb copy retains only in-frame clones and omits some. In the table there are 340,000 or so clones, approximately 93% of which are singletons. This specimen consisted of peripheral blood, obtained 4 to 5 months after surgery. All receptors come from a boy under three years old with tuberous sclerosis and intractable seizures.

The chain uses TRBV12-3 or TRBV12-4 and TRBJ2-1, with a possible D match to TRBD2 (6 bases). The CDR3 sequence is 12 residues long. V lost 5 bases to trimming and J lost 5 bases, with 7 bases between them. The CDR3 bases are TGTGCCAGCAGTCCGGGGGACAATGAGCAGTTCTTC. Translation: CASSPGDNEQFF.

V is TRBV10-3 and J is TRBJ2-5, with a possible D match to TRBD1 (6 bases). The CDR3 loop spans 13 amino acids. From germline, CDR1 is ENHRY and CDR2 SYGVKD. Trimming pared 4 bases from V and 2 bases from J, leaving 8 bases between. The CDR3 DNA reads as TGTGCCATCAGTGTGAGGGGGCAAGAGACCCAGTACTTC. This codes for CAISVRGQETQYF.

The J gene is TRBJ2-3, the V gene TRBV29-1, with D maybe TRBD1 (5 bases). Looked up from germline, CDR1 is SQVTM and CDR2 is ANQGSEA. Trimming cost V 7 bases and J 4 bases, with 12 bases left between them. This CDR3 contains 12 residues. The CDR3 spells CSGRARADTQYF. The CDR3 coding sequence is TGCAGCGGCAGGGCTCGCGCAGATACGCAGTATTTT.

CDR3: CASSSTTKTSTDTQYF. The CDR3 DNA follows: TGTGCCAGCAGCTCCACTACGAAAACTAGCACAGATACGCAGTATTTT. This chain links TRBV9 with TRBJ2-3; no reliable D call. V was trimmed by 4 bases and J by 0 bases, leaving 15 bases between them. Looked up from germline, CDR1 is SGDLS and CDR2 is YYNGEE. The CDR3 runs to 16 residues. The full variable domain, completed using reference TRBV9 and TRBJ2-3, is DSGVTQTPKHLITATGQRVTLRCSPRSGDLSVYWYQQSLDQGLQFLIQYYNGEERAKGNILERFSAQQFPDLHSELNLSSLELGDSALYFCASSSTTKTSTDTQYFGPGTRLTVL.

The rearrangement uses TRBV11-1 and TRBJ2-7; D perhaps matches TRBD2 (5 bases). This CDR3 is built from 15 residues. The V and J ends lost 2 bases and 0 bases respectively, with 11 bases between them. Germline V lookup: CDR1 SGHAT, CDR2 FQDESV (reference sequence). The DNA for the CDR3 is TGTGCCAGCAGCTTAACTAGAACGAGCTCCTACGAGCAGTACTTC. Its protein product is CASSLTRTSSYEQYF.